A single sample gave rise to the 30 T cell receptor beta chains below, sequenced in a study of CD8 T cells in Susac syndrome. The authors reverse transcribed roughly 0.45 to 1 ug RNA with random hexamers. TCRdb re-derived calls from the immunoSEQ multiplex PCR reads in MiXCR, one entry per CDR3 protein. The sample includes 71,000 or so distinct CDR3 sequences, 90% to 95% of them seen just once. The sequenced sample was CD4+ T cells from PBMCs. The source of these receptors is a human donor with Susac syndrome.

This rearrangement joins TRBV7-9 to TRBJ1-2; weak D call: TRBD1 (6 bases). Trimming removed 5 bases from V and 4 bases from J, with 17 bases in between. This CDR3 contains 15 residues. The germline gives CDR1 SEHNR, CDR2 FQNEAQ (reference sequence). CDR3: CASSIRDIQGYGYTF. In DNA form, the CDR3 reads TGTGCCAGCAGCATCCGGGACATCCAGGGCTATGGCTACACCTTC.

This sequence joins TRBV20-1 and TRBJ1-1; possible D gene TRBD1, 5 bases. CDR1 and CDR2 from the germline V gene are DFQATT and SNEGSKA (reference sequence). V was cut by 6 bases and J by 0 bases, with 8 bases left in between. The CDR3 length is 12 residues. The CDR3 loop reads CSALTVNTEAFF. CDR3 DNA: TGCAGTGCCCTGACAGTGAACACTGAAGCTTTCTTT.

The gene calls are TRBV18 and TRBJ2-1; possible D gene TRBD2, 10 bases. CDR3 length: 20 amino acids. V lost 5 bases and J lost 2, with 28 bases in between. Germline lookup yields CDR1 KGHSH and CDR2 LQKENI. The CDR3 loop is CASSTGGTGRLAGAYNEQFF. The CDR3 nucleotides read TGTGCCAGCTCAACCGGCGGGACAGGGAGGCTAGCGGGGGCCTACAATGAGCAGTTCTTC.

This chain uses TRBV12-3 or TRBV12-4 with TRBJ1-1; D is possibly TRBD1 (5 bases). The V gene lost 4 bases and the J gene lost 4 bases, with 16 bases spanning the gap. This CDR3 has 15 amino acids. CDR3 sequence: CASSSRTRVFTEAFF. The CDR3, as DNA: TGTGCCAGCAGTTCCAGGACCAGGGTGTTCACTGAAGCTTTCTTT.

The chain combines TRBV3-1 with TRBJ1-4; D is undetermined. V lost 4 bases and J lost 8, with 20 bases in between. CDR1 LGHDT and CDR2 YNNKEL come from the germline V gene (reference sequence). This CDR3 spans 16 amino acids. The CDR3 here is CASSPFGLRSTEKLFF. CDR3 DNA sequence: TGTGCCAGCAGCCCTTTCGGACTCCGGAGTACGGAAAAACTGTTTTTT.

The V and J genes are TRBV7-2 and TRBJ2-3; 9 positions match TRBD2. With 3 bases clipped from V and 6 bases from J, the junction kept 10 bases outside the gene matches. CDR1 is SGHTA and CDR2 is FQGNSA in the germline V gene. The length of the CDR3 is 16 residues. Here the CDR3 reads CASSFLFSGGGDTQYF. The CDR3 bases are TGTGCCAGCAGCTTCTTATTTAGCGGGGGTGGGGATACGCAGTATTTT.

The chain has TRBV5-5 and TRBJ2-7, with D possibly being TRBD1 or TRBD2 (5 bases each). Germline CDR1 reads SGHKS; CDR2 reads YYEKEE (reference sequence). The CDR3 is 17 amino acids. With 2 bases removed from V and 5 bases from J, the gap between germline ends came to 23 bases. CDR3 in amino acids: CASSFTVTGTGVNEQYF. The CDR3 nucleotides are TGTGCCAGCAGCTTTACCGTCACCGGGACCGGAGTGAACGAGCAGTACTTC.

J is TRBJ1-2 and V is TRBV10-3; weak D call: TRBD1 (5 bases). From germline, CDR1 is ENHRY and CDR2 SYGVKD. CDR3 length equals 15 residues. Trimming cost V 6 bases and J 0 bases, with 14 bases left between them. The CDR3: CAISTWDRTNYGYTF. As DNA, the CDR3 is TGTGCCATCAGCACCTGGGACCGTACTAACTATGGCTACACCTTC.

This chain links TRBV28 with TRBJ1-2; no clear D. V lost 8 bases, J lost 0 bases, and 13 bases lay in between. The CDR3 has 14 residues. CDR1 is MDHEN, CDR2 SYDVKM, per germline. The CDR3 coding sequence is TGTGCCAGCGTTTTAAGTATAGCTAACTATGGCTACACCTTC. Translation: CASVLSIANYGYTF.

CDR3 residues: CASSKDRNNEQFF. The CDR3 DNA sequence: TGTGCCAGCAGCAAGGACAGGAACAATGAGCAGTTCTTC. This sequence joins TRBV5-6 and TRBJ2-1; 7 bases fit TRBD1. Germline V gene data show CDR1 as SGHDT and CDR2 as YYEEEE. The CDR3 is 13 residues long. J was trimmed by 5 bases and V by 4 bases; bases with no gene match: 3.

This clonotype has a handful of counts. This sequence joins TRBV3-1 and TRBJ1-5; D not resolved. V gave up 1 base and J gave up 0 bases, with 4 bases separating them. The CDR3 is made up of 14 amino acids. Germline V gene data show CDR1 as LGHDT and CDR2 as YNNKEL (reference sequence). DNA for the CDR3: TGTGCCAGCAGCCAAGGTCATAGCAATCAGCCCCAGCATTTT. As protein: CASSQGHSNQPQHF.

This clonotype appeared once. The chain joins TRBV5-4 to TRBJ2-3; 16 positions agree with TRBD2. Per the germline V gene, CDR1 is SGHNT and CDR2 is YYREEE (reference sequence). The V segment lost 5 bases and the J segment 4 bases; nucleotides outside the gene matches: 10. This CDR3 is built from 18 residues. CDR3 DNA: TGTGCCAGCAGACGAGGGACTAGCGGGGGGGCCGGAGCAGATACGCAGTATTTT. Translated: CASRRGTSGGAGADTQYF.

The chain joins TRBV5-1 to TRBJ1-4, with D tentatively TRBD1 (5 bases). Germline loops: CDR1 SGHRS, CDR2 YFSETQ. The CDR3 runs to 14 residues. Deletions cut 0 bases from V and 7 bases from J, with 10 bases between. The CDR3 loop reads CASSLGQGSEKLFF. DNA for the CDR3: TGCGCCAGCAGCTTGGGGCAGGGAAGTGAAAAACTGTTTTTT.

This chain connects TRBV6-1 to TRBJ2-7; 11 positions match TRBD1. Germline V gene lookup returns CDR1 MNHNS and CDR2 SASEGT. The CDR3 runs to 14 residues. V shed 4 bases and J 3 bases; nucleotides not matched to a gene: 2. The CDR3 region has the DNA TGTGCCAGCAGTGGAGGGACAGGGGGCTACGAGCAGTACTTC. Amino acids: CASSGGTGGYEQYF.

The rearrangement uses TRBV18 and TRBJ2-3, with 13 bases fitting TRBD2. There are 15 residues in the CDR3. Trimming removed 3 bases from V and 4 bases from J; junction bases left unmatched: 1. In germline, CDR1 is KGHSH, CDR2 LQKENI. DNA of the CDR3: TGTGCCAGCTCACCCGGACTAGCGGGGGCAGATACGCAGTATTTT. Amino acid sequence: CASSPGLAGADTQYF.

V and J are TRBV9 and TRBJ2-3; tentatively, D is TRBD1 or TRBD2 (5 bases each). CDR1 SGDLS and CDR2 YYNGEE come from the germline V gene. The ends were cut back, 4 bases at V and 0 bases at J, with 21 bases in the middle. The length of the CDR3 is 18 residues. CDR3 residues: CASSLLRGGAGSTDTQYF. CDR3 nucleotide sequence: TGTGCCAGCAGCCTCCTTAGGGGCGGTGCGGGTAGCACAGATACGCAGTATTTT. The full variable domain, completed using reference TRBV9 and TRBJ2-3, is DSGVTQTPKHLITATGQRVTLRCSPRSGDLSVYWYQQSLDQGLQFLIQYYNGEERAKGNILERFSAQQFPDLHSELNLSSLELGDSALYFCASSLLRGGAGSTDTQYFGPGTRLTVL.

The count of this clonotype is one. The CDR3 nucleotides are TGTGCCAGCAGTTACTCGCTTAGCGGGGGGGTCTACGAGCAGTACTTC. Encoded protein: CASSYSLSGGVYEQYF. V usage is TRBV6-5 and J usage is TRBJ2-7, with TRBD2 identical over 11 bases. Per germline, CDR1 MNHEY and CDR2 SVGAGI. CDR3 length: 16 residues. The V gene end was trimmed by 0 bases and the J gene end by 3 bases; junction bases not matched to a gene: 4.

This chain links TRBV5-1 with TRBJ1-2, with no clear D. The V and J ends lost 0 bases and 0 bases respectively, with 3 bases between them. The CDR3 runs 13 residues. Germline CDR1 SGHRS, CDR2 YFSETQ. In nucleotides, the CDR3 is TGCGCCAGCAGCTTGGACGCTAACTATGGCTACACCTTC. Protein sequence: CASSLDANYGYTF.

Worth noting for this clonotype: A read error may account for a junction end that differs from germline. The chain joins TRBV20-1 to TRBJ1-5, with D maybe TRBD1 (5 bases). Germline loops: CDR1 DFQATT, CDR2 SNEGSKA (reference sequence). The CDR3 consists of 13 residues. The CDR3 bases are TGCAGTGCCAGAGCGACAGCGAATCAGCCCCAGCATTTT. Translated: CSARATANQPQHF.

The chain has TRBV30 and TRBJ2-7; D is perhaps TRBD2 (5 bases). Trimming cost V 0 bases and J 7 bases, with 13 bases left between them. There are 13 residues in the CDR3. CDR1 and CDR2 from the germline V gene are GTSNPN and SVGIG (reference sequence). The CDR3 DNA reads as TGTGCCTGGAGTGTATGGAGGTCTGGGGAGCAGTACTTC. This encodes CAWSVWRSGEQYF.

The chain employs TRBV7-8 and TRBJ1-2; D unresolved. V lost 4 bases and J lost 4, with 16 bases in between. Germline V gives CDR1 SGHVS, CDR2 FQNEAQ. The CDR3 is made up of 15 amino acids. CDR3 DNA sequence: TGTGCCAGCAGCTCAAATGGCGCAGTCCGCTATGGCTACACCTTC. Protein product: CASSSNGAVRYGYTF.

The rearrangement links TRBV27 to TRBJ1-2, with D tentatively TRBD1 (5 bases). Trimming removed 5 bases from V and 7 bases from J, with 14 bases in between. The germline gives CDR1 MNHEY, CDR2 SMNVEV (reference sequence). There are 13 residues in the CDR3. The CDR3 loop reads CASSPRVGAGYTF. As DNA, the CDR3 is TGTGCCAGCAGTCCTCGCGTAGGGGCTGGCTACACCTTC.

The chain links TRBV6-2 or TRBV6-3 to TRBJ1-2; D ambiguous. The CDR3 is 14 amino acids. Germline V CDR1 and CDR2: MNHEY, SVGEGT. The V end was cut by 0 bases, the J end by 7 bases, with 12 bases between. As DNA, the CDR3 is TGTGCCAGCAGTTACTCAGGGAGGCAACGTGGCTACACCTTC. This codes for CASSYSGRQRGYTF.

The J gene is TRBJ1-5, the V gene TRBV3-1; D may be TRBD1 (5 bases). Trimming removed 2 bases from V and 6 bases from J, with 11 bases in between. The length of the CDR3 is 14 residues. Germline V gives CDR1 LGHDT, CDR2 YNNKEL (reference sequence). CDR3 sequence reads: CASSQCRGTQPQHF. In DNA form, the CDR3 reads TGTGCCAGCAGCCAATGTAGGGGAACTCAGCCCCAGCATTTT.

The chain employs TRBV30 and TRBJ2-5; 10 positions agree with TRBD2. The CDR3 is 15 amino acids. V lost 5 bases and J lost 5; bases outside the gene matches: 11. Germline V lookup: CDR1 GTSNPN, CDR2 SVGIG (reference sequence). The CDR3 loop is CAWRLAGATGETQYF. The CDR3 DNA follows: TGTGCCTGGCGACTAGCGGGTGCAACGGGCGAGACCCAGTACTTC.

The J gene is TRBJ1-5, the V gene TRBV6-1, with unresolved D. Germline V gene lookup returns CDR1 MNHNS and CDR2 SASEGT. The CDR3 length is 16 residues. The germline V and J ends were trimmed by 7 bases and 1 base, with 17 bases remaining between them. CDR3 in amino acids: CASNPRAAGSNQPQHF. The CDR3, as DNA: TGTGCCAGCAACCCGAGGGCAGCCGGAAGCAATCAGCCCCAGCATTTT.

CDR3 region: CASSIVLQETQYF. CDR3 in DNA: TGTGCCAGTAGTATAGTTTTACAAGAGACCCAGTACTTC. The genes are TRBV19 and TRBJ2-5; D unresolved. Germline lookup yields CDR1 LNHDA and CDR2 SQIVND (reference sequence). The CDR3 sequence is 13 residues long. V lost 1 base and J lost 2, with 5 bases in between.

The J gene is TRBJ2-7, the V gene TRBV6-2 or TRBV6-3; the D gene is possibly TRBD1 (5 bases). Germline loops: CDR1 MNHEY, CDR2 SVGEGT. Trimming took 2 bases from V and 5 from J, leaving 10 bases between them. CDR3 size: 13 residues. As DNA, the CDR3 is TGTGCCAGCAGTTACAGGTTCAGGGACGAGCAGTACTTC. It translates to CASSYRFRDEQYF.

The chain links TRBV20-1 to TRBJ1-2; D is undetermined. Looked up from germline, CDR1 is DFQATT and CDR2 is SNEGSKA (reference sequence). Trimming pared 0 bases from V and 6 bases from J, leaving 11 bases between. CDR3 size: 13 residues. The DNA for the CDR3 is TGCAGTGCTAGAGATCTGGGGAAGCATGGCTACACCTTC. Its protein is CSARDLGKHGYTF.

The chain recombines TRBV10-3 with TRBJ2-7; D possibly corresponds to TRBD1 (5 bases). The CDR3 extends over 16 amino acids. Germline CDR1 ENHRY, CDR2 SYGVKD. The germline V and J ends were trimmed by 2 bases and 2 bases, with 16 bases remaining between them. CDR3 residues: CAISELQGFEAYEQYF. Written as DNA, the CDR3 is TGTGCCATCAGTGAGCTTCAGGGATTCGAAGCCTACGAGCAGTACTTC.